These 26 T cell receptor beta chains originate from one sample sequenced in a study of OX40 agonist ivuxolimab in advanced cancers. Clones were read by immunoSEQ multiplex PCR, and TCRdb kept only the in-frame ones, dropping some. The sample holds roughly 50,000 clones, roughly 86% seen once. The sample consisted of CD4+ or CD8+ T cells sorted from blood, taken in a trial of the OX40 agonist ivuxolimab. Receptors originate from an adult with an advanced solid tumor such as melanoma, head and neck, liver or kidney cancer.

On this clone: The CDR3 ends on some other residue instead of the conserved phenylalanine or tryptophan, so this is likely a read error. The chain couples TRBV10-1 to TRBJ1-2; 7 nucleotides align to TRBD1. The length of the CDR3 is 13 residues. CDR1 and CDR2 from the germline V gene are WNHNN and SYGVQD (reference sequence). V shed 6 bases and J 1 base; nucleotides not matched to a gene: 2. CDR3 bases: TGCGCCAGCAGCCGGGACAGTAACTATGGCTACACCCTC. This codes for CASSRDSNYGYTL.

DNA of the CDR3: TGTGCCAGCAGCTGGTCTAGCGGGAGGAATGAGCAGTTCTTC. This gives the protein CASSWSSGRNEQFF. This chain uses TRBV5-5 with TRBJ2-1; 11 bases map to TRBD2. Germline V gives CDR1 SGHKS, CDR2 YYEKEE (reference sequence). The CDR3 has 14 amino acids. V shed 3 bases, J shed 7 bases, and the junction held 3 bases outside the gene matches.

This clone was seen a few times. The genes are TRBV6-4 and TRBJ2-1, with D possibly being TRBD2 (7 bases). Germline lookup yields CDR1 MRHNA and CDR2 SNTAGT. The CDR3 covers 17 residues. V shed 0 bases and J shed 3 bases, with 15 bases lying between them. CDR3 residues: CASSDSVGGGDYNEQFF. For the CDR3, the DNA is TGTGCCAGCAGTGACTCGGTGGGAGGGGGAGACTACAATGAGCAGTTCTTC.

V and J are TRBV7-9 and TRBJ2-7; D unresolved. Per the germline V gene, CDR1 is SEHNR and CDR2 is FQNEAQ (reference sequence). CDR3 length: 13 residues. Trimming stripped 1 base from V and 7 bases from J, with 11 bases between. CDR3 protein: CASSLGSPREQYF. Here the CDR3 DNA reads TGTGCCAGCAGCTTAGGGTCCCCTAGGGAGCAGTACTTC.

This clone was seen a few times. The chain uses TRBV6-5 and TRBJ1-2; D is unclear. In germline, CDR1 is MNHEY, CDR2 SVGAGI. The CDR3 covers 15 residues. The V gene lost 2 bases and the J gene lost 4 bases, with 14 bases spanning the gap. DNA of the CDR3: TGTGCCAGCAGTTACCGAATAACAGATACCTATGGCTACACCTTC. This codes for CASSYRITDTYGYTF.

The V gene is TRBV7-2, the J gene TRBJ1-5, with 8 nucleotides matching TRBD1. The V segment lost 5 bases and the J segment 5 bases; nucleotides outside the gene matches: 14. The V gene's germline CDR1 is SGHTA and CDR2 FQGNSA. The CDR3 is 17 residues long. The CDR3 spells CASSPAPGQGYYQPQHF. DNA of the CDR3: TGTGCCAGCAGCCCCGCACCCGGACAGGGATACTATCAGCCCCAGCATTTT.

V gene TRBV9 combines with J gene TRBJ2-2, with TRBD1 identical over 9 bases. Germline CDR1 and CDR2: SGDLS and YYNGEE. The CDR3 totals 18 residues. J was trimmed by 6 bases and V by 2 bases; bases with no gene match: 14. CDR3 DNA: TGTGCCAGCAGCGTCTCTGACAGGGGGTTTCTGAATGCCGGGGAGCTGTTTTTT. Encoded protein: CASSVSDRGFLNAGELFF.

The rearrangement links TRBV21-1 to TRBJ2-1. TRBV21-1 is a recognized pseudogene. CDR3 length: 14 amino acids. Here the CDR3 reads CASRRDEGSDEQFF. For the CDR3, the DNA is TGTGCCAGCAGACGGGACGAGGGGTCCGATGAGCAGTTCTTC.

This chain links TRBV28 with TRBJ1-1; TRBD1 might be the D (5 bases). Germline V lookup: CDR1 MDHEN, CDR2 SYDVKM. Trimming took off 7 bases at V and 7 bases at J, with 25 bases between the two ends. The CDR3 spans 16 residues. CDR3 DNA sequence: TGTGCCAGCACCGTGGGACTATGGCGGTTACGGATTGAAGCTTTCTTT. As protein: CASTVGLWRLRIEAFF.

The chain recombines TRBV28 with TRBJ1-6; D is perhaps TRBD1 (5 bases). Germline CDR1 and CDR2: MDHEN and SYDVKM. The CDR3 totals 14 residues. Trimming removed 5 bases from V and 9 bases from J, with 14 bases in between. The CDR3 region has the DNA TGTGCCAGCAGTCGGGGCGTAGGTATTTCACCCCTCCACTTT. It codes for CASSRGVGISPLHF.

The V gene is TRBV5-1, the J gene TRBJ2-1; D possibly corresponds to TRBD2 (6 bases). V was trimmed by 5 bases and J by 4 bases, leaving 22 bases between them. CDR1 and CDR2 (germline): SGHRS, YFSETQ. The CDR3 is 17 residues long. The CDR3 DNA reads TGCGCCAGCAGTTTTCCGGATGACAGAGGGACTTACAATGAGCAGTTCTTC. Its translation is CASSFPDDRGTYNEQFF.

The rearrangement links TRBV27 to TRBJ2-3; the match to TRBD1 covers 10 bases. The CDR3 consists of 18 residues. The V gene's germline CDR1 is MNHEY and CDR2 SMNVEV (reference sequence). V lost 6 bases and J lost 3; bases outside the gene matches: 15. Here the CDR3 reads CASSPGQGLLKGTDTQYF. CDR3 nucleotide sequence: TGTGCCAGCAGCCCGGGACAGGGGCTCCTCAAAGGGACAGATACGCAGTATTTT.

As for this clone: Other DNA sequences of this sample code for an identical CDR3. The CDR3 protein is CASSLGADTQYF. The CDR3 DNA reads as TGTGCCAGCAGCTTAGGAGCAGATACGCAGTATTTT. The J gene is TRBJ2-3, the V gene TRBV7-9, with D uncertain. CDR1 is SEHNR, CDR2 FQNEAQ, per germline (reference sequence). This CDR3 has 12 amino acids. V was clipped by 1 base and J by 4 bases, with 3 bases between them.

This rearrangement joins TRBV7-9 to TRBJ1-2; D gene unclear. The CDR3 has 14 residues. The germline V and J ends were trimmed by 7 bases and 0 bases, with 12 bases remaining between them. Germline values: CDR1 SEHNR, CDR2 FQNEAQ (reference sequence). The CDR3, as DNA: TGTGCCAGCACCTATACCCCAGCTAACTATGGCTACACCTTC. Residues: CASTYTPANYGYTF.

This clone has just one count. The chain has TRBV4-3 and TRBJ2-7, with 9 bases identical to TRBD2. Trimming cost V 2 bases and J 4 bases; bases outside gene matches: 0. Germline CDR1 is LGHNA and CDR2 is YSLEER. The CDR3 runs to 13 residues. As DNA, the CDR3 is TGCGCCAGCAGCCAAACTAGCGGGTACGAGCAGTACTTC. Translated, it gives CASSQTSGYEQYF.

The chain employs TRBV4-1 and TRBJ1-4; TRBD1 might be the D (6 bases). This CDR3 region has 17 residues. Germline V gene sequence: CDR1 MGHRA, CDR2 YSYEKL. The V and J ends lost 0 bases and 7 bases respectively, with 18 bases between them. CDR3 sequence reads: CASSQETGSHWGEKLFF. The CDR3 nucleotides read TGCGCCAGCAGCCAAGAAACAGGGTCCCATTGGGGTGAAAAACTGTTTTTT.

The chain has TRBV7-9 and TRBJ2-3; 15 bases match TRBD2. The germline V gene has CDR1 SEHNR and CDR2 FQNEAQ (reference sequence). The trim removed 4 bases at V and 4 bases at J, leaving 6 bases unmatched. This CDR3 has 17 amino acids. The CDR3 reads CASSSLGLAGGADTQYF. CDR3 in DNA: TGTGCCAGCAGCTCGCTCGGACTAGCGGGAGGGGCAGATACGCAGTATTTT.

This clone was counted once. The CDR3 bases are TGCGCCAGCAGCTTGTACCAAGAGACCCAGTACTTC. Its translation is CASSLYQETQYF. The chain carries TRBV5-1 and TRBJ2-5; no clear D. Germline CDR1 and CDR2: SGHRS and YFSETQ. The CDR3 spans 12 residues. Trimming left V 1 base short and J 0 bases short, with 1 base between.

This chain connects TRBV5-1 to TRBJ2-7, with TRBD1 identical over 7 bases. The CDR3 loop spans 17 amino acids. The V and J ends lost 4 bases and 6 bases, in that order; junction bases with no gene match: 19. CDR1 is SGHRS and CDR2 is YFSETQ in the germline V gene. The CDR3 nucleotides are TGCGCCAGCAGCGTGGGACAGTTCTCGAGTGAAGGGGGCGAGCAGTACTTC. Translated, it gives CASSVGQFSSEGGEQYF.

CDR3 sequence reads: CASSGTKGYRYEQYV. Here the CDR3 DNA reads TGTGCCAGCAGCGGAACCAAAGGGTATCGGTACGAGCAGTACGTC. The rearrangement links TRBV7-2 to TRBJ2-7, with unresolved D. Germline V gene data show CDR1 as SGHTA and CDR2 as FQGNSA. The CDR3 is made up of 15 amino acids. The V end lost 5 bases, the J end lost 4 bases, and 18 bases lay between the germline ends.

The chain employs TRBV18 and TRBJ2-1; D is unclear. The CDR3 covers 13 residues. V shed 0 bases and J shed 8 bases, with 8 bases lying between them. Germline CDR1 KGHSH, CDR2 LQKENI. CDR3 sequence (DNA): TGTGCCAGCTCACCACCGGATTATCATGAGCAGTTCTTC. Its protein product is CASSPPDYHEQFF. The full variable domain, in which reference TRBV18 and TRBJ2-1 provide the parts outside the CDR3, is NAGVMQNPRHLVRRRGQEARLRCSPMKGHSHVYWYRQLPEEGLKFMVYLQKENIIDESGMPKERFSAEFPKEGPSILRIQQVVRGDSAAYFCASSPPDYHEQFFGPGTRLTVL.

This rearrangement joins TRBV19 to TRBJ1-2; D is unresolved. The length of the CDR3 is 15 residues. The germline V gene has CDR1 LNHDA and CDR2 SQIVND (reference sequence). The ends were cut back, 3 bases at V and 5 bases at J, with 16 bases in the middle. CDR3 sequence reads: CASSIFAATHYGYTF. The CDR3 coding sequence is TGTGCCAGTAGTATTTTCGCGGCGACCCATTATGGCTACACCTTC.

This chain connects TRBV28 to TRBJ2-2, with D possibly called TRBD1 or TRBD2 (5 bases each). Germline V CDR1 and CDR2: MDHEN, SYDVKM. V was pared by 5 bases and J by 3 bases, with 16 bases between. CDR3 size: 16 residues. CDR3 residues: CASSARDGLYTGELFF. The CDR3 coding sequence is TGTGCCAGCAGTGCCCGGGACGGATTATACACCGGGGAGCTGTTTTTT.

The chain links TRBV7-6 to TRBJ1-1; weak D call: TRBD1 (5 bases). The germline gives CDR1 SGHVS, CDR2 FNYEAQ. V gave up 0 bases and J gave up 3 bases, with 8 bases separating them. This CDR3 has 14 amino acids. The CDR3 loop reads CASSLARGDTEAFF. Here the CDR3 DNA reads TGTGCCAGCAGCTTAGCGAGGGGAGACACTGAAGCTTTCTTT.

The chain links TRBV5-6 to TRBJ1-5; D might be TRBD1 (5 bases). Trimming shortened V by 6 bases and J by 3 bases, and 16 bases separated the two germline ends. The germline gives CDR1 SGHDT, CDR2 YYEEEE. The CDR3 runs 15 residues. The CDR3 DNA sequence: TGTGCCAGCACCAAGAGGGGCACCTCCAATCAGCCCCAGCATTTT. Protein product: CASTKRGTSNQPQHF.

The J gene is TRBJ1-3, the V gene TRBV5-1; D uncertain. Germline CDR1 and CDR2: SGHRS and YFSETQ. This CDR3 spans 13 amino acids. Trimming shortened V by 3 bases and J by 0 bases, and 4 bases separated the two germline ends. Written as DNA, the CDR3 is TGCGCCAGCAGCTGGGACTCTGGAAACACCATATATTTT. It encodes CASSWDSGNTIYF.